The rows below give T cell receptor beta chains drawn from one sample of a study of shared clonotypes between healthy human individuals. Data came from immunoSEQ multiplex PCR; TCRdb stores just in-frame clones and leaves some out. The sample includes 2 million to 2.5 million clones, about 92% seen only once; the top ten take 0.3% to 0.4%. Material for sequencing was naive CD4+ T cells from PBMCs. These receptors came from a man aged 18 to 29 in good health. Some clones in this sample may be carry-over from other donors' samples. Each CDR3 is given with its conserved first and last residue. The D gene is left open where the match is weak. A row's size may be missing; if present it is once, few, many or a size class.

CDR3: CASSRTGSHQPQHF
DNA: TGTGCCAGCAGTCGGACAGGGAGTCATCAGCCCCAGCATTTT
D: TRBD1
size: NA
J: TRBJ1-5
V: TRBV28

CDR3: CSVAGQFIGAFF
DNA: TGCAGCGTTGCGGGACAGTTCATCGGTGCTTTCTTT
D: TRBD1
size: NA
J: TRBJ1-1
V: TRBV29-1

CDR3: CASSVAPVVTDTQYF
DNA: TGTGCCAGCAGCGTAGCTCCGGTTGTCACAGATACGCAGTATTTT
D: NA
size: once
J: TRBJ2-3
V: TRBV9

CDR3: CASSAGLAGSTDTQYF
DNA: TGTGCCAGCAGCGCGGGACTAGCGGGCAGCACAGATACGCAGTATTTT
D: TRBD2
size: few
J: TRBJ2-3
V: TRBV5-4

CDR3: CASSYSGGGELFF
DNA: TGTGCCAGCAGTTACTCAGGCGGCGGGGAGCTGTTTTTT
D: NA
size: NA
J: TRBJ2-2
V: TRBV6-5

CDR3: CASSLGTSGRTGELFF
DNA: TGCGCCAGCAGCTTGGGGACTAGCGGGAGGACCGGGGAGCTGTTTTTT
D: TRBD2
size: NA
J: TRBJ2-2
V: TRBV5-1

CDR3: CASRGSGANVLTF
DNA: TGTGCCAGCAGGGGATCTGGGGCCAACGTCCTGACTTTC
D: NA
size: NA
J: TRBJ2-6
V: TRBV6-5

CDR3: CASSPIVGASFEAFF
DNA: TGTGCCAGCAGCCCGATAGTGGGGGCGTCGTTTGAAGCTTTCTTT
D: NA
size: NA
J: TRBJ1-1
V: TRBV7-9

CDR3: CSAIMRGEQYF
DNA: TGCAGTGCTATTATGAGGGGCGAGCAGTACTTC
D: NA
size: NA
J: TRBJ2-7
V: TRBV20-1

CDR3: CASRYPRGTSYGYTF
DNA: TGTGCCAGCAGGTATCCCAGGGGGACAAGCTATGGCTACACCTTC
D: TRBD1
size: NA
J: TRBJ1-2
V: TRBV28

CDR3: CASSFRPGDYEQYF
DNA: TGTGCCAGCAGCTTTAGGCCAGGGGACTACGAGCAGTACTTC
D: NA
size: NA
J: TRBJ2-7
V: TRBV7-7

CDR3: CASSPWGDGRNTEAFF
DNA: TGTGCCAGCAGCCCTTGGGGGGATGGACGAAACACTGAAGCTTTCTTT
D: NA
size: once
J: TRBJ1-1
V: TRBV5-6

CDR3: CASSLMAGDFHEQYF
DNA: TGTGCCAGCAGCTTAATGGCAGGGGATTTTCACGAGCAGTACTTC
D: NA
size: NA
J: TRBJ2-7
V: TRBV7-3

CDR3: CSVALAAYNEQFF
DNA: TGCAGCGTTGCTCTAGCGGCCTACAATGAGCAGTTCTTC
D: TRBD2
size: NA
J: TRBJ2-1
V: TRBV29-1

CDR3: CASRLHQNTEAFF
DNA: TGTGCCAGCAGATTACACCAGAACACTGAAGCTTTCTTT
D: NA
size: NA
J: TRBJ1-1
V: TRBV11-2

CDR3: CASSQDLDRGRAKNIQYF
DNA: TGCGCCAGCAGCCAAGATTTAGACAGGGGGCGAGCCAAAAACATTCAGTACTTC
D: TRBD1
size: NA
J: TRBJ2-4
V: TRBV4-1

CDR3: CASSELVSGIYEQYF
DNA: TGTGCCAGCAGTGAACTGGTTAGCGGGATATACGAGCAGTACTTC
D: TRBD2
size: NA
J: TRBJ2-7
V: TRBV2

CDR3: CASRWGASSGNTIYF
DNA: TGTGCCAGCAGGTGGGGCGCGAGCTCTGGAAACACCATATATTTT
D: NA
size: NA
J: TRBJ1-3
V: TRBV7-8

CDR3: CASRGPSGIYNEQFF
DNA: TGTGCCAGCAGAGGCCCTAGCGGGATCTACAATGAGCAGTTCTTC
D: TRBD2
size: NA
J: TRBJ2-1
V: TRBV6-5

CDR3: CASSYSGSPQETQYF
DNA: TGCGCCAGCAGCTACAGCGGGAGTCCCCAAGAGACCCAGTACTTC
D: TRBD2
size: NA
J: TRBJ2-5
V: TRBV5-1

CDR3: CASSPLADLNTEAFF
DNA: TGTGCCAGCTCACCACTGGCGGACCTGAACACTGAAGCTTTCTTT
D: NA
size: NA
J: TRBJ1-1
V: TRBV18

CDR3: CASGQAISNQPQHF
DNA: TGTGCCAGTGGACAGGCGATTAGCAATCAGCCCCAGCATTTT
D: TRBD1
size: NA
J: TRBJ1-5
V: TRBV19

CDR3: CASSLKTGPHGYGYTF
DNA: TGTGCCAGCAGCCTTAAGACCGGACCTCACGGGTATGGCTACACCTTC
D: NA
size: NA
J: TRBJ1-2
V: TRBV11-2

CDR3: CASSLGAGNQPQHF
DNA: TGCGCCAGCAGCCTGGGGGCAGGGAATCAGCCCCAGCATTTT
D: NA
size: NA
J: TRBJ1-5
V: TRBV4-1

CDR3: CASSLFPGSSAQQYF
DNA: TGCGCCAGCAGCTTGTTTCCGGGGAGCTCGGCACAACAGTACTTC
D: NA
size: NA
J: TRBJ2-7
V: TRBV5-1

CDR3: CASTGQGLVWGYTF
DNA: TGTGCCAGCACTGGACAGGGATTGGTTTGGGGCTACACCTTC
D: TRBD1
size: NA
J: TRBJ1-2
V: TRBV2

CDR3: CASSEQGRANEKLFF
DNA: TGTGCCAGCAGTGAGCAGGGAAGGGCTAATGAAAAACTGTTTTTT
D: NA
size: NA
J: TRBJ1-4
V: TRBV2

CDR3: CASSWDRRLGDTEAFF
DNA: TGTGCCAGCAGCTGGGACAGGCGCCTGGGGGACACTGAAGCTTTCTTT
D: TRBD1
size: NA
J: TRBJ1-1
V: TRBV27

CDR3: CASSASSGRALSYNEQFF
DNA: TGTGCCAGCAGTGCCTCTAGCGGGAGGGCCCTCTCCTACAATGAGCAGTTCTTC
D: TRBD2
size: NA
J: TRBJ2-1
V: TRBV6-1

CDR3: CASSDTPYSLGTGGEAF
DNA: TGTGCCAGCAGTGATACTCCCTACAGTCTGGGGACAGGGGGCGAAGCCTTC
D: TRBD1
size: NA
J: TRBJ1-2
V: TRBV6-4

CDR3: CAWSVGGVTDTQYF
DNA: TGTGCCTGGAGTGTGGGCGGGGTCACAGATACGCAGTATTTT
D: NA
size: NA
J: TRBJ2-3
V: TRBV30

CDR3: CASIRGAGRPAANVLTF
DNA: TGTGCCAGCATACGTGGCGCAGGGCGGCCCGCAGCCAACGTCCTGACTTTC
D: NA
size: NA
J: TRBJ2-6
V: TRBV28

CDR3: CASSGASGRARDTQYF
DNA: TGTGCCAGCAGCGGTGCTAGCGGGAGGGCCCGAGATACGCAGTATTTT
D: TRBD2
size: NA
J: TRBJ2-3
V: TRBV2

CDR3: CASLPQSSGANVLTF
DNA: TGTGCCAGCCTCCCCCAGAGCTCTGGGGCCAACGTCCTGACTTTC
D: NA
size: NA
J: TRBJ2-6
V: TRBV2

CDR3: CASSHRDRGPHEQFF
DNA: TGTGCCAGCAGCCACCGGGACAGGGGACCCCATGAGCAGTTCTTC
D: TRBD1
size: NA
J: TRBJ2-1
V: TRBV5-4

CDR3: CASRGTGVPPNYGYTF
DNA: TGTGCCAGTAGAGGGACAGGAGTCCCCCCTAACTATGGCTACACCTTC
D: TRBD1
size: few
J: TRBJ1-2
V: TRBV19

CDR3: CASSLRGGNTGELFF
DNA: TGTGCCAGCAGCTTGCGAGGGGGAAACACCGGGGAGCTGTTTTTT
D: NA
size: NA
J: TRBJ2-2
V: TRBV7-8

CDR3: CASSDPRSTDTQYF
DNA: TGTGCCAGCAGCGACCCCCGGAGCACAGATACGCAGTATTTT
D: NA
size: NA
J: TRBJ2-3
V: TRBV9

CDR3: CAISEPGLADYEQYF
DNA: TGTGCCATCAGTGAGCCGGGACTAGCGGACTACGAGCAGTACTTC
D: TRBD2
size: NA
J: TRBJ2-7
V: TRBV10-3

CDR3: CASSLALSAEQYF
DNA: TGTGCCAGCAGCTTAGCGCTGTCGGCCGAGCAGTACTTC
D: NA
size: once
J: TRBJ2-7
V: TRBV7-2

CDR3: CASSLEGDYEQYF
DNA: TGCGCCAGCAGCTTAGAGGGAGACTACGAGCAGTACTTC
D: NA
size: NA
J: TRBJ2-7
V: TRBV5-1

CDR3: CASSLPSGRAVQYF
DNA: TGTGCCAGCAGCTTGCCTAGCGGGAGGGCCGTGCAGTACTTC
D: TRBD2
size: NA
J: TRBJ2-7
V: TRBV5-6

CDR3: CAINRGHEQFF
DNA: TGTGCCATCAACCGGGGCCATGAGCAGTTCTTC
D: NA
size: NA
J: TRBJ2-1
V: TRBV2

CDR3: CASSPTSGMYNEQFF
DNA: TGTGCCAGCAGCCCGACTAGCGGGATGTACAATGAGCAGTTCTTC
D: TRBD2
size: once
J: TRBJ2-1
V: TRBV5-4

CDR3: CASSPSLGERNTEAFF
DNA: TGTGCCAGCAGTCCCTCCTTGGGGGAGCGAAACACTGAAGCTTTCTTT
D: NA
size: NA
J: TRBJ1-1
V: TRBV28

CDR3: CASSLALGLRGNIQYF
DNA: TGCGCCAGCAGCTTGGCCCTGGGACTTCGAGGAAACATTCAGTACTTC
D: NA
size: NA
J: TRBJ2-4
V: TRBV5-1

CDR3: CASSSQGNEQFF
DNA: TGCGCCAGCAGCTCACAGGGAAATGAGCAGTTCTTC
D: NA
size: NA
J: TRBJ2-1
V: TRBV5-1

CDR3: CASSFLMTVREQFF
DNA: TGTGCCAGCAGCTTCTTGATGACAGTCCGGGAGCAGTTCTTC
D: NA
size: NA
J: TRBJ2-1
V: TRBV7-2

CDR3: CASSISPRQRAFF
DNA: TGTGCCAGTAGTATATCGCCTCGACAACGGGCTTTCTTT
D: NA
size: NA
J: TRBJ1-1
V: TRBV19

CDR3: CASSRAERETQYF
DNA: TGCGCCAGCAGCCGTGCGGAGAGGGAGACCCAGTACTTC
D: NA
size: NA
J: TRBJ2-5
V: TRBV5-1

CDR3: CASSELHNRQPQHF
DNA: TGTGCCAGCAGTGAATTGCATAACAGGCAGCCCCAGCATTTT
D: NA
size: NA
J: TRBJ1-5
V: TRBV25-1

CDR3: CASSPGRVSYEQYF
DNA: TGTGCCAGCAGCCCGGGGAGGGTCTCCTACGAGCAGTACTTC
D: TRBD2
size: NA
J: TRBJ2-7
V: TRBV5-4

CDR3: CASSSRDLPYEQYF
DNA: TGTGCCAGCAGCTCCCGGGACCTCCCCTACGAGCAGTACTTC
D: NA
size: NA
J: TRBJ2-7
V: TRBV7-9